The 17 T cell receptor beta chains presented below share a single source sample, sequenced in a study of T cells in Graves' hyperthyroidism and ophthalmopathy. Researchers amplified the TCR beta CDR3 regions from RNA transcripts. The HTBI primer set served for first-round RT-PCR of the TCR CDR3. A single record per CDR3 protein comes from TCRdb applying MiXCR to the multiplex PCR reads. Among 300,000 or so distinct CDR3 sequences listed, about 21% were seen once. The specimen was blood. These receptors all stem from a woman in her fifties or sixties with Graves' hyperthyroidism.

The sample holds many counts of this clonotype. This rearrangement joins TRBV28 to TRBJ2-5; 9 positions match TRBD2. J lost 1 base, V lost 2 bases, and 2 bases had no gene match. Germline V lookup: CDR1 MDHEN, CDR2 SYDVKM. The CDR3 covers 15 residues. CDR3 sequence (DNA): TGTGCCAGCAGTTTACTAGCGGGGTTCCAAGAGACCCAGTACTTC. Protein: CASSLLAGFQETQYF.

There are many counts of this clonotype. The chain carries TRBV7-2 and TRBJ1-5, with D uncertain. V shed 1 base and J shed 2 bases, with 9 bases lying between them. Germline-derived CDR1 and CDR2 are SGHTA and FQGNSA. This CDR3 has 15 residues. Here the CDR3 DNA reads TGTGCCAGCAGCTTAGATGCAGGAGGCAATCAGCCCCAGCATTTT. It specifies CASSLDAGGNQPQHF.

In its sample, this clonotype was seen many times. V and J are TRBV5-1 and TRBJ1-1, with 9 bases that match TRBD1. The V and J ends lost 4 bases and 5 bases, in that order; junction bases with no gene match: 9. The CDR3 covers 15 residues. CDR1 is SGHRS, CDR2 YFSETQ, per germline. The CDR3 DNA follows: TGCGCCAGCAGCGCAGGGACAGGGAGGGTTACTGAAGCTTTCTTT. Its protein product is CASSAGTGRVTEAFF. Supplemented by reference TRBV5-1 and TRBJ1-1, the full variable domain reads KAGVTQTPRYLIKTRGQQVTLSCSPISGHRSVSWYQQTPGQGLQFLFEYFSETQRNKGNFPGRFSGRQFSNSRSEMNVSTLELGDSALYLCASSAGTGRVTEAFFGQGTRLTVV.

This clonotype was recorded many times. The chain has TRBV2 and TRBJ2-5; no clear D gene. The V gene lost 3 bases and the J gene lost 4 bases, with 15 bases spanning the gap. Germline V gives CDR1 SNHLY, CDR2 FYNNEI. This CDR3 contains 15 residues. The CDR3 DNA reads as TGTGCCAGCAGTGATCACAGTCCTTGGGGAGAGACCCAGTACTTC. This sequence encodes CASSDHSPWGETQYF.

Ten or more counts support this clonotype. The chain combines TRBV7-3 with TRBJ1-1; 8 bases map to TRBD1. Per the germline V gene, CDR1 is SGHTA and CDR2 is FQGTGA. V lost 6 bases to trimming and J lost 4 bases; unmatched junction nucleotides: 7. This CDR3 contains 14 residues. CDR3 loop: CASRADRGGTEAFF. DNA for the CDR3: TGTGCCAGCAGGGCAGACAGGGGTGGCACTGAAGCTTTCTTT. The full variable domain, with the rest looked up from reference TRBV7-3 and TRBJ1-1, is GAGVSQTPSNKVTEKGKYVELRCDPISGHTALYWYRQSLGQGPEFLIYFQGTGAADDSGLPNDRFFAVRPEGSVSTLKIQRTERGDSAVYLCASRADRGGTEAFFGQGTRLTVV.

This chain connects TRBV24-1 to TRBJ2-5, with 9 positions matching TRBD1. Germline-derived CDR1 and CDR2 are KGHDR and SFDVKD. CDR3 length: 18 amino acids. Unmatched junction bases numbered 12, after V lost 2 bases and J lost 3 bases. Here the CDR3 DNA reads TGTGCCACCAGTGATTATCCGGGACAGGGTAGGAAGGAAGAGACCCAGTACTTC. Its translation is CATSDYPGQGRKEETQYF.

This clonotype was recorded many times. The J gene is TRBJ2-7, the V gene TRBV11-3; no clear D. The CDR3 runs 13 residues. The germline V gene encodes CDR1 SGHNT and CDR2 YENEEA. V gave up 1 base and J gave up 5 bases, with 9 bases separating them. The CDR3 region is CASSLGVPNEQYF. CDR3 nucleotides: TGTGCCAGCAGCTTAGGGGTCCCAAACGAGCAGTACTTC.

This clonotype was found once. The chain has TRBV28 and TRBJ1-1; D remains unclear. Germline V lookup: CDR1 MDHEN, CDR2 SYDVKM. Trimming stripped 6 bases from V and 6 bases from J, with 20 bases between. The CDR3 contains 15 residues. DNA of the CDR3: TGTGCCAGCAGCAACACATTACAAGAGATCGCTGAAGCTTTCTTT. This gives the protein CASSNTLQEIAEAFF.

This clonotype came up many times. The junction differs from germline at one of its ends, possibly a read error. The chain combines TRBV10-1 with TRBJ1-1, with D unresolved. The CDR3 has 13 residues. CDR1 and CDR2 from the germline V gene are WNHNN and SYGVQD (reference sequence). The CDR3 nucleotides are TGTGCCAGCAGTGAATCAGGGAACACTGAAGCTTTCTTT. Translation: CASSESGNTEAFF.

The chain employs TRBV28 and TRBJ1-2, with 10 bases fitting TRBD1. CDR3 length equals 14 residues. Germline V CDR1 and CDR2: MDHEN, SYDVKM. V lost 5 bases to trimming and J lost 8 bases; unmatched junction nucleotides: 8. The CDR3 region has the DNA TGTGCCAGCAGTCCGACCCGGACAGGGGGAGGCTACACCTTC. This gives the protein CASSPTRTGGGYTF.

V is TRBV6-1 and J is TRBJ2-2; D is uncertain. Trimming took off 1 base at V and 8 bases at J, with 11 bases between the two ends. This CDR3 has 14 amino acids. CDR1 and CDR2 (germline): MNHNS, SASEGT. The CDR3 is CASSEVGYSGELFF. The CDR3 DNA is TGTGCCAGCAGTGAAGTGGGGTACTCAGGGGAGCTGTTTTTT.

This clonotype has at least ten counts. For the CDR3, the DNA is TGTGCCAGCAGCCAAGATCAGGCCAGCAGGGAGCAGTACTTC. Translated: CASSQDQASREQYF. The V gene is TRBV3-1, the J gene TRBJ2-7; D ambiguous. V dropped 0 bases and J dropped 7 bases, with 13 bases sitting between them. Germline V lookup: CDR1 LGHDT, CDR2 YNNKEL (reference sequence). The CDR3 spans 14 residues.

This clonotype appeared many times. The CDR3 region has the DNA TGTGCCAGCAGTGAACGGGTTTCGGGGCCTTGGAATGAAAAACTGTTTTTT. Protein product: CASSERVSGPWNEKLFF. The J gene is TRBJ1-4, the V gene TRBV6-1; D may be TRBD1 (5 bases). CDR1 MNHNS and CDR2 SASEGT come from the germline V gene. The CDR3 extends over 17 amino acids. Between the trimmed V and J ends, which lost 2 bases and 5 bases, there was a span of 18 bases.

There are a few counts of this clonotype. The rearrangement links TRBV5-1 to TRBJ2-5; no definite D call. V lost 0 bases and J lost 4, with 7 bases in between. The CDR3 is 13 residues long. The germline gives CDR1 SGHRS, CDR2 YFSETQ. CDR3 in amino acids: CASSLVAGETQYF. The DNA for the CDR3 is TGCGCCAGCAGCTTGGTGGCAGGAGAGACCCAGTACTTC.

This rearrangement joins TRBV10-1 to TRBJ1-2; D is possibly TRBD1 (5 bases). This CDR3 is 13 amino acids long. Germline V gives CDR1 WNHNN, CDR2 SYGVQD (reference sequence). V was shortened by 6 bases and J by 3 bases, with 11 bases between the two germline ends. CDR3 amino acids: CASSAGRDYGYTF. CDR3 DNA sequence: TGCGCCAGCAGCGCGGGGCGCGACTATGGCTACACCTTC.

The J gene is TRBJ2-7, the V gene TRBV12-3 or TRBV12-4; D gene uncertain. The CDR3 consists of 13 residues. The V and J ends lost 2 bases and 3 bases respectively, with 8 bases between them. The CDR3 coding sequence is TGTGCCAGCAGTTTAACTATCATCTACGAGCAGTACTTC. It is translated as CASSLTIIYEQYF.

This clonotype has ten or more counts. CDR3 in amino acids: CASSKISNQPQHF. CDR3 sequence (DNA): TGTGCCAGCAGTAAAATTAGCAATCAGCCCCAGCATTTT. V gene TRBV6-1 combines with J gene TRBJ1-5; no clear D. The CDR3 consists of 13 residues. Germline values: CDR1 MNHNS, CDR2 SASEGT. V lost 5 bases to trimming and J lost 0 bases, with 5 bases between them.